The clone carrying this T cell receptor (beta chain) was recorded at least ten times. This record belongs to a study of T-cell reconstitution after alpha-beta-depleted transplantation in children. Construction of the TCRbeta library involved unique molecular identifiers. TCRdb called the PCR reads again in MiXCR, with one record for every CDR3 protein. The sample carries some 590,000 distinct CDR3 sequences, about 10% recorded once. The CDR3 length is 16 residues. Per the germline V gene, CDR1 is SGHRS and CDR2 is YFSETQ. V lost 3 bases to trimming and J lost 2 bases; unmatched junction nucleotides: 8.

The TCR was taken from a human donor who donated a stem cell graft to a child with acute myeloid leukemia. Sample: PBMCs from the stem cell graft donor, taken from the stem cell graft. The chain couples TRBV5-1 to TRBJ2-3, with 8 bases that match TRBD1. The CDR3 sequence: CASSSGQGIFTDTQYF. DNA of the CDR3: TGCGCCAGCAGCTCCGGACAGGGAATATTCACAGATACGCAGTATTTT.